Shown below are 32 T cell receptor beta chains from a single sample sequenced in a study of technical replicates of blood from a handful of donors. This table comes from immunoSEQ multiplex PCR, and its TCRdb copy is limited to in-frame clones, with some not included. The profile shows roughly 100,000 clones, 90% to 96% of them singletons. Sequenced sample: T cells isolated from PBMCs. Receptors were obtained from a human donor in good health.

The CDR3 DNA is TGTGCCAGCTCACCACAGGGACTCTCCTACAATGAGCAGTTCTTC. It is translated as CASSPQGLSYNEQFF. The chain links TRBV18 to TRBJ2-1; perhaps TRBD2 as D (6 bases). CDR1 and CDR2 from the germline V gene are KGHSH and LQKENI. This CDR3 contains 15 residues. V was trimmed by 1 base and J by 0 bases, leaving 7 bases between them.

DNA of the CDR3: TGTGCCAGCAGTTACGGACAGGGCCGGGGCTACACCTTC. Protein sequence: CASSYGQGRGYTF. The chain couples TRBV6-5 to TRBJ1-2, with 8 bases identical to TRBD1. There are 13 residues in the CDR3. Looked up from germline, CDR1 is MNHEY and CDR2 is SVGAGI. Losses at the gene ends were 2 bases for V and 8 bases for J; bases not matched to a gene: 4.

This clone was found once. The V call is TRBV5-1, the J call TRBJ2-7; D perhaps matches TRBD2 (5 bases). The CDR3 is 13 residues long. Trimming took 5 bases from V and 0 from J, leaving 9 bases between them. Germline values: CDR1 SGHRS, CDR2 YFSETQ. CDR3 region: CASSVGSSYEQYF. The CDR3 DNA reads as TGCGCCAGCAGTGTAGGGAGCTCCTACGAGCAGTACTTC.

The V gene is TRBV5-4, the J gene TRBJ2-3; D unresolved. CDR3 length: 14 residues. The V gene lost 5 bases and the J gene lost 0 bases, with 10 bases spanning the gap. The germline V gene has CDR1 SGHNT and CDR2 YYREEE (reference sequence). The CDR3 DNA reads as TGTGCCAGCAGGTTATCCACTAGCACAGATACGCAGTATTTT. The encoded protein is CASRLSTSTDTQYF.

This chain joins TRBV2 and TRBJ2-1; D possibly corresponds to TRBD2 (6 bases). Trimming cost V 7 bases and J 0 bases, with 13 bases left between them. CDR3 length: 15 amino acids. Germline loops: CDR1 SNHLY, CDR2 FYNNEI. CDR3 in DNA: TGTGCCAGCAATAAACGGGAGAGCTCCTACAATGAGCAGTTCTTC. Protein: CASNKRESSYNEQFF.

The chain couples TRBV9 to TRBJ2-5; 9 nucleotides match TRBD2. After removal of 1 base from V and 5 bases from J, the junction contained 9 bases not matched to a gene. The CDR3 runs to 16 residues. The germline V gene encodes CDR1 SGDLS and CDR2 YYNGEE. The CDR3 sequence is CASSVLGAGGPETQYF. CDR3 in DNA: TGTGCCAGCAGCGTATTGGGAGCGGGAGGCCCGGAGACCCAGTACTTC.

The chain employs TRBV7-6 and TRBJ2-7; TRBD2 matches at 11 bases. The V segment lost 1 base and the J segment 1 base; nucleotides outside the gene matches: 0. Per the germline V gene, CDR1 is SGHVS and CDR2 is FNYEAQ. This CDR3 has 15 residues. CDR3: CASSLGLAGSYEQYF. CDR3 DNA: TGTGCCAGCAGCTTAGGACTAGCGGGGTCCTACGAGCAGTACTTC.

This chain joins TRBV28 and TRBJ2-3, with 11 bases aligning to TRBD1. V gave up 8 bases and J gave up 4 bases; unmatched junction bases: 5. The CDR3 has 14 residues. Germline values: CDR1 MDHEN, CDR2 SYDVKM. The CDR3 nucleotides are TGTGCCAGCCCGGGACAGGGGGACGCAGATACGCAGTATTTT. It translates to CASPGQGDADTQYF.

V gene TRBV29-1 combines with J gene TRBJ2-2; TRBD1 agrees at 9 bases. The germline V gene encodes CDR1 SQVTM and CDR2 ANQGSEA. Trimming cost V 7 bases and J 6 bases; bases outside gene matches: 9. This CDR3 region has 14 residues. CDR3 loop: CSAPRGTGPGELFF. CDR3 coding DNA: TGCAGCGCCCCGAGAGGGACAGGGCCCGGGGAGCTGTTTTTT.

This chain links TRBV4-2 with TRBJ2-3, with 7 nucleotides matching TRBD2. The V gene's germline CDR1 is LGHNA and CDR2 YNFKEQ. J was trimmed by 4 bases and V by 5 bases; bases with no gene match: 9. The CDR3 contains 15 residues. The CDR3 DNA reads TGTGCCAGCAGCGGGGGGGAGAGTGTCCCAGATACGCAGTATTTT. Encoded protein: CASSGGESVPDTQYF.

Here the CDR3 DNA reads TGTGCCAGCAGTCGGGGGGGCGAGCAGTACTTC. Translating it yields CASSRGGEQYF. The V and J genes are TRBV11-2 and TRBJ2-7, with 8 bases matching TRBD2. From germline, CDR1 is SGHAT and CDR2 FQNNGV. This CDR3 spans 11 amino acids. V lost 6 bases, J lost 6 bases, and 1 base stayed unmatched.

This clone was counted once. The V gene is TRBV28, the J gene TRBJ2-1, with 9 bases aligning to TRBD2. This CDR3 region has 15 residues. Germline CDR1 reads MDHEN; CDR2 reads SYDVKM. Unmatched junction bases numbered 6, after V lost 5 bases and J lost 4 bases. The CDR3 spells CASSIIAGDYNEQFF. The CDR3 coding sequence is TGTGCCAGCAGTATAATAGCGGGAGATTACAATGAGCAGTTCTTC.

The V and J genes are TRBV6-5 and TRBJ1-4, with a tentative D call TRBD1 (5 bases). CDR1 MNHEY and CDR2 SVGAGI come from the germline V gene. Trimming removed 6 bases from V and 0 bases from J, with 11 bases in between. The CDR3 extends over 15 amino acids. In DNA, the CDR3 is TGTGCCAGCAGCCTGGACACTGCAACTAATGAAAAACTGTTTTTT. Protein product: CASSLDTATNEKLFF.

This sequence joins TRBV9 and TRBJ2-7; 7 bases match TRBD1. This CDR3 has 13 amino acids. The V gene's germline CDR1 is SGDLS and CDR2 YYNGEE. The V and J ends lost 4 bases and 7 bases, in that order; junction bases with no gene match: 8. CDR3 nucleotides: TGTGCCAGCAGCCCACGGGACAGCCGGGAGCAGTACTTC. Its translation is CASSPRDSREQYF.

This clone was found once. The V and J genes are TRBV27 and TRBJ2-1; maybe TRBD2 (6 bases). The germline V and J ends were trimmed by 4 bases and 7 bases, with 20 bases remaining between them. CDR1 is MNHEY, CDR2 SMNVEV, per germline (reference sequence). This CDR3 is built from 16 residues. The DNA of the CDR3 is TGTGCCAGCAGTTCCCTCCGGGAGTACACAAAAAATGAGCAGTTCTTC. As protein: CASSSLREYTKNEQFF.

The rearrangement links TRBV5-1 to TRBJ1-2, with 7 bases matching TRBD1. The V gene's germline CDR1 is SGHRS and CDR2 YFSETQ. V lost 0 bases, J lost 6 bases, and 5 bases stayed unmatched. This CDR3 region has 14 residues. The DNA for the CDR3 is TGCGCCAGCAGCTTGGTAGACAGGGCCCATGGCTACACCTTC. Translation gives CASSLVDRAHGYTF.

The CDR3 reads CASRSTRVSGNTIYF. The DNA for the CDR3 is TGTGCCAGCAGATCCACCAGGGTCTCTGGAAACACCATATATTTT. The V call is TRBV13, the J call TRBJ1-3, with D maybe TRBD1 (5 bases). Germline values: CDR1 PRHDT, CDR2 FYEKMQ (reference sequence). There are 15 residues in the CDR3. V was pared by 6 bases and J by 0 bases, with 12 bases between.

This clone is a singleton in its sample. The chain combines TRBV14 with TRBJ2-1, with TRBD2 matching 10 bases. Germline V gene sequence: CDR1 SGHDN, CDR2 FVKESK. Losses at the gene ends were 2 bases for V and 4 bases for J; bases not matched to a gene: 8. The CDR3 is 17 amino acids. CDR3 in amino acids: CASSQSTSGKYYNEQFF. CDR3 bases: TGTGCCAGCAGCCAATCCACTAGCGGGAAATATTACAATGAGCAGTTCTTC.

J is TRBJ2-3 and V is TRBV13; 12 bases are shared with TRBD2. Germline-derived CDR1 and CDR2 are PRHDT and FYEKMQ (reference sequence). Trimming at V came to 5 bases and at J to 2 bases, leaving 5 bases not matched to a gene. The CDR3 is 16 residues long. The CDR3: CASSVRLAGATDTQYF. CDR3 DNA sequence: TGTGCCAGCAGCGTCAGACTAGCGGGAGCCACAGATACGCAGTATTTT.

The chain carries TRBV28 and TRBJ1-5; the D is unclear. The CDR3 is made up of 14 amino acids. V lost 2 bases and J lost 3, with 8 bases in between. Germline CDR1 and CDR2: MDHEN and SYDVKM. Written as DNA, the CDR3 is TGTGCCAGCAGTTTAGGCGGTTACAATCAGCCCCAGCATTTT. It yields the protein CASSLGGYNQPQHF.

The V gene is TRBV15, the J gene TRBJ2-1; TRBD2 matches 11 bases. Germline loops: CDR1 LNHNV, CDR2 YYDKDF (reference sequence). Losses at the gene ends were 9 bases for V and 6 bases for J; bases not matched to a gene: 4. There are 13 residues in the CDR3. CDR3 nucleotides: TGTGCCACGACTAGCGGGAATAGCAATGAGCAGTTCTTC. Translated, it gives CATTSGNSNEQFF. Drawing the rest from reference TRBV15 and TRBJ2-1, the complete variable domain is DAMVIQNPRYQVTQFGKPVTLSCSQTLNHNVMYWYQQKSSQAPKLLFHYYDKDFNNEADTPDNFQSRRPNTSFCFLDIRSPGLGDTAMYLCATTSGNSNEQFFGPGTRLTVL.

This chain links TRBV5-1 with TRBJ2-2; TRBD2 aligns across 7 bases. In germline, CDR1 is SGHRS, CDR2 YFSETQ. This CDR3 comprises 15 residues. V lost 0 bases to trimming and J lost 2 bases; unmatched junction nucleotides: 1. The CDR3 DNA follows: TGCGCCAGCAGCTTGGGGGACTATAACACCGGGGAGCTGTTTTTT. Protein product: CASSLGDYNTGELFF.

The chain has TRBV7-3 and TRBJ2-2, with 10 bases matching TRBD2. CDR3 length: 19 residues. V gave up 0 bases and J gave up 1 base; unmatched junction bases: 8. CDR1 SGHTA and CDR2 FQGTGA come from the germline V gene. The CDR3, as DNA: TGTGCCAGCAGCTTAACGGGGCCCCGGACTAGCGGGAACACCGGGGAGCTGTTTTTT. This translates into CASSLTGPRTSGNTGELFF.

V gene TRBV5-4 combines with J gene TRBJ2-5; D perhaps matches TRBD2 (5 bases). Germline V gene sequence: CDR1 SGHNT, CDR2 YYREEE (reference sequence). Between the trimmed V and J ends, which lost 2 bases and 2 bases, there was a span of 7 bases. The CDR3 is 13 amino acids. The CDR3, as DNA: TGTGCCAGCAGCTTCGGGGAGCAAGAGACCCAGTACTTC. Translation: CASSFGEQETQYF.

The J gene is TRBJ1-5, the V gene TRBV23-1; TRBD1 agrees at 10 bases. TRBV23-1 is flagged as an ORF with uncertain function. The CDR3 runs 18 residues. The J segment lost 6 bases and the V segment lost 2 bases, leaving 13 bases of the junction unmatched. The CDR3 DNA reads TGCGCCAGCAGTCAAATCGACAGGGGGCAGCATGCGGTTCAGCCCCAGCATTTT. The encoded protein is CASSQIDRGQHAVQPQHF.

The rearrangement joins TRBV11-3 to TRBJ1-1; D remains unclear. V shed 5 bases and J shed 0 bases, with 7 bases lying between them. Germline values: CDR1 SGHNT, CDR2 YENEEA. The CDR3 runs to 13 residues. The CDR3 loop reads CASSTQVNTEAFF. In DNA form, the CDR3 reads TGTGCCAGCAGCACCCAGGTGAACACTGAAGCTTTCTTT.

This clone was observed a single time. Germline is not matched at one junction end, which may reflect a read error. V usage is TRBV12-5 and J usage is TRBJ2-1; TRBD2 might be the D (7 bases). The CDR3 covers 15 residues. The germline V gene encodes CDR1 LGHNT and CDR2 FRNRAP. CDR3 protein: CVSGLDSGTLGAQFF. The CDR3 DNA reads as TGTGTTAGTGGTTTGGACAGCGGGACCTTGGGAGCGCAGTTCTTC.

V and J are TRBV9 and TRBJ2-1; 8 bases map to TRBD2. The CDR3 loop spans 13 amino acids. The ends lost 5 bases at V and 2 bases at J; junction bases unmatched: 0. CDR1 and CDR2 (germline): SGDLS, YYNGEE. The DNA of the CDR3 is TGTGCCAGCAGAGCGGGGGCCTACAATGAGCAGTTCTTC. This encodes CASRAGAYNEQFF.

The chain employs TRBV13 and TRBJ2-7; the match to TRBD2 covers 10 bases. CDR3 length: 14 amino acids. Unmatched junction bases numbered 4, after V lost 3 bases and J lost 5 bases. Germline assignment: CDR1 PRHDT and CDR2 FYEKMQ (reference sequence). The CDR3 spells CASSFSGRSNEQYF. The DNA for the CDR3 is TGTGCCAGCAGCTTTAGCGGGAGGAGTAACGAGCAGTACTTC.

The chain uses TRBV29-1 and TRBJ2-3; perhaps TRBD2 as D (7 bases). The CDR3 spans 16 residues. V was cut by 0 bases and J by 1 base, with 14 bases left in between. Germline V gives CDR1 SQVTM, CDR2 ANQGSEA. CDR3 protein: CSVEDRGRARTDTQYF. The CDR3 DNA follows: TGCAGCGTTGAAGATAGGGGGAGGGCCCGCACAGATACGCAGTATTTT.

The V and J genes are TRBV7-9 and TRBJ1-1; no firm D call. V dropped 3 bases and J dropped 7 bases, with 3 bases sitting between them. In germline, CDR1 is SEHNR, CDR2 FQNEAQ (reference sequence). CDR3 size: 10 residues. The CDR3 protein is CASSFGEAFF. In DNA, the CDR3 is TGTGCCAGCAGCTTCGGTGAAGCTTTCTTT.

This rearrangement joins TRBV5-1 to TRBJ1-5; tentatively, D is TRBD1 (6 bases). Trimming removed 1 base at V and 2 bases at J, with 10 bases between. The germline gives CDR1 SGHRS, CDR2 YFSETQ. The length of the CDR3 is 15 residues. The CDR3 reads CASSLTGLGNQPQHF. CDR3 nucleotides: TGCGCCAGCAGCTTGACAGGGCTAGGCAATCAGCCCCAGCATTTT.